These 6 T cell receptor beta chains originate from one sample sequenced in a study of cytomegalovirus exposure and HLA in healthy donors. Amplification used 60 Vbeta primers and 13 Jbeta primers. Clones were read by immunoSEQ multiplex PCR, and TCRdb kept only the in-frame ones, dropping some. This table holds more than 200,000 clones, around 85% found once. Sequencing was done on a sample of PBMCs. The receptors were sampled from a girl under 10 years old in good health and CMV-seronegative.

The chain combines TRBV9 with TRBJ2-3, with 7 bases fitting TRBD1. This CDR3 spans 16 amino acids. Germline values: CDR1 SGDLS, CDR2 YYNGEE. The V gene end was trimmed by 4 bases and the J gene end by 0 bases; junction bases not matched to a gene: 8. The CDR3 nucleotides read TGTGCCAGCAGCCCGAGGGGACAGATTAGCACAGATACGCAGTATTTT. Translation: CASSPRGQISTDTQYF. Drawing the rest from reference TRBV9 and TRBJ2-3, the complete variable domain is DSGVTQTPKHLITATGQRVTLRCSPRSGDLSVYWYQQSLDQGLQFLIQYYNGEERAKGNILERFSAQQFPDLHSELNLSSLELGDSALYFCASSPRGQISTDTQYFGPGTRLTVL.

The V call is TRBV30, the J call TRBJ1-2, with a tentative D call TRBD1 (5 bases). Germline CDR1 reads GTSNPN; CDR2 reads SVGIG (reference sequence). Trimming removed 0 bases from V and 4 bases from J, with 9 bases in between. This CDR3 contains 13 residues. The CDR3 bases are TGTGCCTGGAGTGTAAATCAGGGCTATGGCTACACCTTC. As protein: CAWSVNQGYGYTF.

The V call is TRBV7-6, the J call TRBJ1-5; D ambiguous. Trimming removed 5 bases from V and 0 bases from J, with 8 bases in between. Germline V gene sequence: CDR1 SGHVS, CDR2 FNYEAQ. The CDR3 covers 14 residues. The CDR3 bases are TGTGCCAGCAGCGCCGGGGTTAGCAATCAGCCCCAGCATTTT. Protein sequence: CASSAGVSNQPQHF. The full variable domain, its missing parts supplied by reference TRBV7-6 and TRBJ1-5, is GAGVSQSPRYKVTKRGQDVALRCDPISGHVSLYWYRQALGQGPEFLTYFNYEAQQDKSGLPNDRFSAERPEGSISTLTIQRTEQRDSAMYRCASSAGVSNQPQHFGDGTRLSIL.

This chain joins TRBV5-6 and TRBJ2-1; tentatively, D is TRBD2 (5 bases). Per the germline V gene, CDR1 is SGHDT and CDR2 is YYEEEE. V lost 3 bases and J 8 bases, leaving 12 bases between the germline ends. CDR3 length: 13 residues. CDR3 bases: TGTGCCAGCAGCTGGGGTGAGGGCGATGAGCAGTTCTTC. Translation: CASSWGEGDEQFF.

The chain couples TRBV6-5 to TRBJ1-6; D is uncertain. The CDR3 loop spans 13 amino acids. CDR1 and CDR2 (germline): MNHEY, SVGAGI. V lost 5 bases and J 9 bases, leaving 11 bases between the germline ends. CDR3 protein: CASSDARGSPLHF. CDR3 in DNA: TGTGCCAGCAGTGACGCCCGGGGTTCACCCCTCCACTTT.

V usage is TRBV27 and J usage is TRBJ1-3, with D perhaps matching TRBD1 (5 bases). Deletions cut 2 bases from V and 0 bases from J, with 8 bases between. The length of the CDR3 is 15 residues. CDR1 and CDR2 from the germline V gene are MNHEY and SMNVEV (reference sequence). The chain's CDR3 is CASSLGAASGNTIYF. The CDR3 DNA sequence: TGTGCCAGCAGTTTAGGGGCAGCCTCTGGAAACACCATATATTTT.